This T cell receptor beta chain originates from a study of blood T cell repertoires in COVID-19. The overall study: Samples of COVID-19 (acute and convalescent) were obtained from the United States, Italy and Spain. Nucleic acid was either cDNA or gDNA, and it came from T cells, B-cell-depleted T cells, or PBMCs.

Germline V lookup: CDR1 SGDLS, CDR2 YYNGEE. V was pared by 7 bases and J by 4 bases, with 3 bases of the junction left unmatched. The CDR3 is 13 residues long. Per the authors' pipeline: Nucleated cell number was recorded as an estimate derived from reference gene primer amplification. TCRdb's copy holds only in-frame clones and misses some; the assay was immunoSEQ multiplex PCR. The DNA gave D and trimming, while V, J and clone size come from that table. Of under 250,000 clones listed, around 80% were seen once; the top ten hold 8.5% to 10%. The sequencing input was peripheral blood. This TCR was sampled from a man aged 40-49 years with active or convalescent COVID-19. The chain uses TRBV9 and TRBJ2-1, with 9 bases fitting TRBD1. The CDR3 sequence: CASGQGPYNEQFF. CDR3 coding DNA: TGTGCCAGCGGACAGGGGCCTTACAATGAGCAGTTCTTC.